This T cell receptor (beta chain) was observed in a study of blood T cells in healthy people across ages. Whole-study context: Template switching caught about one barcoded beta molecule for each two T cells. Broader study findings: Without sorted subsets, naive and antigen-experienced compartments could not be conclusively compared. Diversity of TCR beta per million T cells declined in a roughly linear way with age.

A sample-barcoded 5' primer and a J-beta primer mix were used in a second PCR of about 6 to 12 cycles. TCRdb re-derived calls from the 5' RACE reads in MiXCR, one entry per CDR3 protein. Here the sample spans hundreds of thousands of distinct CDR3 sequences, 58% being singletons. A minimum of 7 million PBMCs was isolated per sample. To note about this clonotype: Its antigen is unknown.

Sequencing used blood. This TCR derives from a man aged 25 to 40 in good health.

CDR3: CASIVTVSYEQYF. The CDR3 DNA reads TGTGCCAGCATTGTGACAGTCTCCTACGAGCAGTACTTC. The J gene is TRBJ2-7, the V gene TRBV12-3 or TRBV12-4; D possibly corresponds to TRBD1 (5 bases). The CDR3 is made up of 13 amino acids. The germline V and J ends were trimmed by 7 bases and 0 bases, with 10 bases remaining between them.